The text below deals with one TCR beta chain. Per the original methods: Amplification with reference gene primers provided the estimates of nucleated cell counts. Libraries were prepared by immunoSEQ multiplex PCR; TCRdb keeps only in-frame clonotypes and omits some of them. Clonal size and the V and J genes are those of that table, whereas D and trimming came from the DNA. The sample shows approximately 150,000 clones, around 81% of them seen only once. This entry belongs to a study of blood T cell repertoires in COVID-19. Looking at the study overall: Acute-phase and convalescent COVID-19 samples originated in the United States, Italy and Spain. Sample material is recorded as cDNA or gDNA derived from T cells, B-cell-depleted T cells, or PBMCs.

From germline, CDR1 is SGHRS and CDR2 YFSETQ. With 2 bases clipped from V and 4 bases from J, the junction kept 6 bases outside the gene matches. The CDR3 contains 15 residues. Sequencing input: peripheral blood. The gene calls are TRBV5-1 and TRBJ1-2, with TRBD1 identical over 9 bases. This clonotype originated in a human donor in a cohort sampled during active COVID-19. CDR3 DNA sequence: TGCGCCAGCAGCTTACAAACAGGGGGCGGCTATGGCTACACCTTC. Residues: CASSLQTGGGYGYTF. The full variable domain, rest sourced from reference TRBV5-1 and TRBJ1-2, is KAGVTQTPRYLIKTRGQQVTLSCSPISGHRSVSWYQQTPGQGLQFLFEYFSETQRNKGNFPGRFSGRQFSNSRSEMNVSTLELGDSALYLCASSLQTGGGYGYTFGSGTRLTVV.